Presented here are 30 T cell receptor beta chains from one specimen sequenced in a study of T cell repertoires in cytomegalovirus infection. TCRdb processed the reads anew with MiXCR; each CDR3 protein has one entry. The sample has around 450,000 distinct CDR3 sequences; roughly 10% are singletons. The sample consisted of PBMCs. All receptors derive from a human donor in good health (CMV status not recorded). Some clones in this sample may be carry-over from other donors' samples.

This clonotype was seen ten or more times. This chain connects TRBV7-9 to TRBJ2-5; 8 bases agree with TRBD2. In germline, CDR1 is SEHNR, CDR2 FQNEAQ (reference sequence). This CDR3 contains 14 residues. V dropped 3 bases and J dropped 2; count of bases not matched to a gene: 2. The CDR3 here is CASSFSGTQETQYF. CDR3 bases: TGTGCCAGCAGCTTTAGCGGGACTCAAGAGACCCAGTACTTC. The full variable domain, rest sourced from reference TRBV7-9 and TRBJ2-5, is DTGVSQNPRHKITKRGQNVTFRCDPISEHNRLYWYRQTLGQGPEFLTYFQNEAQLEKSRLLSDRFSAERPKGSFSTLEIQRTEQGDSAMYLCASSFSGTQETQYFGPGTRLLVL.

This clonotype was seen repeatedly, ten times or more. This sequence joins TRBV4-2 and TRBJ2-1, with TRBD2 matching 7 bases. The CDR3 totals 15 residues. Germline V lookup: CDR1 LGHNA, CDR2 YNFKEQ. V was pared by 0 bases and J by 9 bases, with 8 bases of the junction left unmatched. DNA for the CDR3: TGTGCCAGCAGCCAAGACGCTAGCGGAGCGGTTGAGCAGTTCTTC. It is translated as CASSQDASGAVEQFF.

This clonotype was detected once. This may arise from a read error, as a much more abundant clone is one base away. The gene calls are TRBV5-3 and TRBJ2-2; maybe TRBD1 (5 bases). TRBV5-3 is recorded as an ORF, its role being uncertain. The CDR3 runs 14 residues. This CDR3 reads CASSFGATSGELFF. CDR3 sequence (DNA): TGTGCCAGCAGCTTTGGGGCCACCAGCGGGGAGCTGTTTTTT.

The CDR3 protein is CSARDQGSSYEQYF. The CDR3 DNA follows: TGCAGTGCTAGAGATCAGGGCTCTTCCTACGAGCAGTACTTC. This rearrangement joins TRBV20-1 to TRBJ2-7; tentatively, D is TRBD1 (5 bases). V lost 0 bases and J 1 base, leaving 10 bases between the germline ends. The CDR3 extends over 14 amino acids. CDR1 and CDR2 from the germline V gene are DFQATT and SNEGSKA (reference sequence).

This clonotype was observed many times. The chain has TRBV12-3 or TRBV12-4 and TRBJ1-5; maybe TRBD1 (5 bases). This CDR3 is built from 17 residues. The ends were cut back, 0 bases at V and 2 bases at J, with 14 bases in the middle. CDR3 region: CASSLATGTQGNQPQHF. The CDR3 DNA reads TGTGCCAGCAGTTTAGCAACCGGGACGCAGGGCAATCAGCCCCAGCATTTT.

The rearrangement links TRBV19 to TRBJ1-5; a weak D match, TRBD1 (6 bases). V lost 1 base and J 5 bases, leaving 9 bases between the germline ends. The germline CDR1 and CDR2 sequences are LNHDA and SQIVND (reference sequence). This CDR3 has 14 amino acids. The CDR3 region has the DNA TGTGCCAGTAGTATAGCCCCAGGGGATCAGCCCCAGCATTTT. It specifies CASSIAPGDQPQHF.

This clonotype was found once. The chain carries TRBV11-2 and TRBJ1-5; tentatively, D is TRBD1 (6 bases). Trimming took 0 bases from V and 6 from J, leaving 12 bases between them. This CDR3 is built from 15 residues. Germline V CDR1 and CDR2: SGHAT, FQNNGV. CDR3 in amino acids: CASSLEPGDGQPQHF. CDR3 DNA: TGTGCCAGCAGCTTAGAACCAGGGGACGGTCAGCCCCAGCATTTT.

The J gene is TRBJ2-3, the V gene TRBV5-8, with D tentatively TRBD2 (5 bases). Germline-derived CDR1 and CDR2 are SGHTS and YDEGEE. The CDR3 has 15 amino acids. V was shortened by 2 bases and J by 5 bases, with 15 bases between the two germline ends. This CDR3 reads CASSFGIPTGDTQYF. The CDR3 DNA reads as TGTGCCAGCAGCTTCGGGATTCCGACGGGAGATACGCAGTATTTT.

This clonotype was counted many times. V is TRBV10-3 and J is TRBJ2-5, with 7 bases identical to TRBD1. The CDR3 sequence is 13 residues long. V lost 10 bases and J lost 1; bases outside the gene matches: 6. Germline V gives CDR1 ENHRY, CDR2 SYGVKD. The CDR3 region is CATARDSQETQYF. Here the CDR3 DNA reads TGTGCCACCGCTCGGGACAGCCAAGAGACCCAGTACTTC.

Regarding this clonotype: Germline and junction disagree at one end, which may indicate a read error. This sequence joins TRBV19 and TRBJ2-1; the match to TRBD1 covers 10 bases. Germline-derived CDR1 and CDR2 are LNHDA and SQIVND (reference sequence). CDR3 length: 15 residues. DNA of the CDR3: TGTGACAGTTCCCCGGACAGGGGGACTTACAATGAGCAGTTCTTC. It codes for CDSSPDRGTYNEQFF.

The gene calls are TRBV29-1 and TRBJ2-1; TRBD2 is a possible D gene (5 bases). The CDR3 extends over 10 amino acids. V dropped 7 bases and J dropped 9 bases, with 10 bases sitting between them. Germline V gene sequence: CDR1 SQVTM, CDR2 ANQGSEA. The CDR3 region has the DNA TGCAGCGGCCGGACTGGTGAGCAGTTCTTC. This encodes CSGRTGEQFF.

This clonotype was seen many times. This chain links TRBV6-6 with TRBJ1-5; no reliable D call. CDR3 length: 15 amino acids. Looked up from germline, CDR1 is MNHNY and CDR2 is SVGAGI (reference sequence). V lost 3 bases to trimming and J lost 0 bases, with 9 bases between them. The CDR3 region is CASSYRVVSNQPQHF. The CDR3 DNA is TGTGCCAGCAGTTATAGGGTCGTTAGCAATCAGCCCCAGCATTTT.

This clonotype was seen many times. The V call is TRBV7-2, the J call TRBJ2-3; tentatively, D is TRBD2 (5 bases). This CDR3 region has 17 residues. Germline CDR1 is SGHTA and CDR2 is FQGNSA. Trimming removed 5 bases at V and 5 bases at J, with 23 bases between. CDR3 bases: TGTGCCAGCAGCGCCTGGAGCGGAGCCCGAACGGGAGATACGCAGTATTTT. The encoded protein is CASSAWSGARTGDTQYF.

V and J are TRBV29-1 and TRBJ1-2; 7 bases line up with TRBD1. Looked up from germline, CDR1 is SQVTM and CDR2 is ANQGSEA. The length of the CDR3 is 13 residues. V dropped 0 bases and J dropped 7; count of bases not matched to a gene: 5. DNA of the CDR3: TGCAGCGTTGAAGAACGTAACAGGGGTGGCTACACCTTC. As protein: CSVEERNRGGYTF.

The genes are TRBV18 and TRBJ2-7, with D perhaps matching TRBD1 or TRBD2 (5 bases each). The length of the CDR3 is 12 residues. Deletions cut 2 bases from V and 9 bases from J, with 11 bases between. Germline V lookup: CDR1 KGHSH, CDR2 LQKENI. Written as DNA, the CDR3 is TGTGCCAGCTCACCATCGGGGCCCCCGCAGTACTTC. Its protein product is CASSPSGPPQYF.

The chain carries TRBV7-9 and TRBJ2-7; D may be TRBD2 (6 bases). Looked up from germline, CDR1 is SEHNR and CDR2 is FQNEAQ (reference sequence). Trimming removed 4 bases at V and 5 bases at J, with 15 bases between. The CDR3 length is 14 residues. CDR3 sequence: CASSSGRRENEQYF. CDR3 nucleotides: TGTGCCAGCAGCTCGGGGAGGAGGGAGAACGAGCAGTACTTC.

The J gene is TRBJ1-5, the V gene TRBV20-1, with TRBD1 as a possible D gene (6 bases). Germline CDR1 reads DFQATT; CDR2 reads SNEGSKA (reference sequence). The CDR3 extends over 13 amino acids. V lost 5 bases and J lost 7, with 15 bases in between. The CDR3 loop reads CSAPGAGDQPQHF. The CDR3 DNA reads TGCAGTGCTCCGGGGGCGGGGGACCAGCCCCAGCATTTT.

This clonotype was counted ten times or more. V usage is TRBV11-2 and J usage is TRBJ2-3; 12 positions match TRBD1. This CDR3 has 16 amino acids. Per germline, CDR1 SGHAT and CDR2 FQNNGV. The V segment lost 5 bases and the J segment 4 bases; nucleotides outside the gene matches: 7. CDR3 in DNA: TGTGCCAGCAGCCCCTGGGACAGGGGGCGTGCAGATACGCAGTATTTT. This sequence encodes CASSPWDRGRADTQYF.

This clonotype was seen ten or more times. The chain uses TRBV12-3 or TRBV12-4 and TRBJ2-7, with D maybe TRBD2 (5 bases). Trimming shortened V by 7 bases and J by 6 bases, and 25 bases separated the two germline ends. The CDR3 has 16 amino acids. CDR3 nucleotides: TGTGCCAGCACCCGGACGGACTTAGGGTTTCCCCGCGAGCAGTACTTC. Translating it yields CASTRTDLGFPREQYF.

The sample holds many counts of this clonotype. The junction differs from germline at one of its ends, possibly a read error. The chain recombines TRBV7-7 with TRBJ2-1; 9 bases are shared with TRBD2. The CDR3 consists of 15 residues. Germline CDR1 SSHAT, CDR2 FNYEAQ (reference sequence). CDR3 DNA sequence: TGTGCTAGCAGCTTAGAGGGGACTAGCAGCAATGAGCAGTTCTTC. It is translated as CASSLEGTSSNEQFF.

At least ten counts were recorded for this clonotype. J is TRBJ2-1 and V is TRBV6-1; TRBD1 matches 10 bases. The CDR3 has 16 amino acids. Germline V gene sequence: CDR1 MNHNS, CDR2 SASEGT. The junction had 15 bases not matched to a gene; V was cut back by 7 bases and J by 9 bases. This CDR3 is CASITIMGQGRSEQFF. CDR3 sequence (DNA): TGTGCCAGCATCACGATTATGGGACAGGGGAGGAGTGAGCAGTTCTTC.

DNA for the CDR3: TGTGCCAGCATCCTGGGACTTGGAAATTCACCCCTCCACTTT. Protein: CASILGLGNSPLHF. V gene TRBV12-3 or TRBV12-4 combines with J gene TRBJ1-6; maybe TRBD1 (5 bases). The CDR3 length is 14 residues. V lost 7 bases to trimming and J lost 7 bases, with 14 bases between them.

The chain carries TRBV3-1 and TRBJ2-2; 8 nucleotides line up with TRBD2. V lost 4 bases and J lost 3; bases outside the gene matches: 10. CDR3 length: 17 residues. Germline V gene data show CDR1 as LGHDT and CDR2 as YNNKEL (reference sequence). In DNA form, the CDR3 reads TGTGCCAGCAGCCCCACCGGGACTAGAGTGGACACCGGGGAGCTGTTTTTT. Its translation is CASSPTGTRVDTGELFF.

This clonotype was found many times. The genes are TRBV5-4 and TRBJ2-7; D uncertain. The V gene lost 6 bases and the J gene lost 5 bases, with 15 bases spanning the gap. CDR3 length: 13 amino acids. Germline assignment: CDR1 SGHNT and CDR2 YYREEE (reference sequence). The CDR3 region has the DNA TGTGCCAGCAACCCGGAGTGGGCCCACGAGCAGTACTTC. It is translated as CASNPEWAHEQYF.

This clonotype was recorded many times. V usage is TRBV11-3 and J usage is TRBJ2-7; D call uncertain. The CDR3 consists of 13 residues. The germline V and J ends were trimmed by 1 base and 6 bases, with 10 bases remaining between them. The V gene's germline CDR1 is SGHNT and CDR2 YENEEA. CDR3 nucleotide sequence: TGTGCCAGCAGCTTAGGCAGGAATCGCGAGCAGTACTTC. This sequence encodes CASSLGRNREQYF.

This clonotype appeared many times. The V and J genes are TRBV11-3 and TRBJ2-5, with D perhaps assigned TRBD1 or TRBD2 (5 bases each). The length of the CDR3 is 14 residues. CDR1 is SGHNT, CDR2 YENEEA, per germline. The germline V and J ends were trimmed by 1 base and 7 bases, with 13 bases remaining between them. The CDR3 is CASSLVGTGGTQYF. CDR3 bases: TGTGCCAGCAGCTTAGTAGGGACCGGCGGGACCCAGTACTTC.

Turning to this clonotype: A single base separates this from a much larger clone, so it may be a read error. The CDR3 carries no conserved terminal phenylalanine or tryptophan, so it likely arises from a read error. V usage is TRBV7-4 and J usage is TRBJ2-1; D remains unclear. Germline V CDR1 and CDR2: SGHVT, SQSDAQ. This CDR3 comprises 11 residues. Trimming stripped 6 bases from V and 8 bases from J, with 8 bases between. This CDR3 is CASRHSDEQFL. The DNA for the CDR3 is TGTGCCAGCAGGCACTCCGATGAGCAGTTCTTA.

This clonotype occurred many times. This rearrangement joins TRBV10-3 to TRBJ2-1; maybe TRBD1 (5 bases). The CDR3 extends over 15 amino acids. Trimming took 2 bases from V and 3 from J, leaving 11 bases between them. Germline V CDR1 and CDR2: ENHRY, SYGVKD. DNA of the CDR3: TGTGCCATCAGTGAGGACAGCCTAAGCTACAATGAGCAGTTCTTC. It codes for CAISEDSLSYNEQFF.

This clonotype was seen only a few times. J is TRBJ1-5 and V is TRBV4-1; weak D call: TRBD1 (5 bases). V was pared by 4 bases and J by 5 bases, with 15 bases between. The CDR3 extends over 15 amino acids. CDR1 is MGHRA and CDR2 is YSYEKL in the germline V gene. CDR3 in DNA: TGCGCCAGCAGCCCTTCGACAGCAACGGATCAGCCCCAGCATTTT. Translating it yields CASSPSTATDQPQHF.

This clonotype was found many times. CDR3 sequence reads: CASSEARRGGYGYTF. In nucleotides, the CDR3 is TGTGCCAGCAGTGAAGCGCGGCGAGGCGGCTATGGCTACACCTTC. The chain couples TRBV6-1 to TRBJ1-2; D not certain. Per the germline V gene, CDR1 is MNHNS and CDR2 is SASEGT. The CDR3 spans 15 residues. Trimming pared 0 bases from V and 4 bases from J, leaving 12 bases between.